This T cell receptor beta chain was recorded in a study of shared clonotypes between healthy human individuals. Overall study context: Every donor yielded three CD4 naive, three CD4 memory, two CD8 naive and one CD8 memory plate.

There were only Caucasian adults among the donors, and all lived in Nashville, Tennessee. Overall study results and limits: What naive subsets generally showed was a larger estimated richness than memory subsets showed. The four-donor shared clonotypes exceeded non-shared clonotypes in generation probability, with non-shared ones scoring lower.

CDR1 SQVTM and CDR2 ANQGSEA come from the germline V gene. This CDR3 has 12 residues. Between the trimmed V and J ends, which lost 4 bases and 11 bases, there was a span of 17 bases. The data were produced by immunoSEQ multiplex PCR, yet TCRdb's version contains in-frame clones alone and is incomplete. The data contain roughly 760,000 clones, less than 85% of them singletons. A remark on this clone: The target antigen is unknown.

The V and J genes are TRBV29-1 and TRBJ1-1; D not certain. The sequencing sample was made of memory CD4+ T cells sorted from blood. Subset described: CD45RA-negative fraction. This clonotype was sampled from a woman aged 30 to 39 in good health. Here the CDR3 reads CSVVGLATGAFF. In DNA form, the CDR3 reads TGCAGCGTTGTTGGTTTGGCGACCGGGGCTTTCTTT.